This is a list of T cell receptor beta chains from one sample in a study of T cell repertoires in cytomegalovirus infection. Via MiXCR, TCRdb re-called the reads, giving one row per CDR3 protein. Counted here are some 560,000 distinct CDR3 sequences, just under 40% occurring once; the ten biggest clones make up about 48%. For these receptors, no antigen is known. Sequenced material: cultured PBMCs, taken from culture after CMV antigen stimulation. The receptors here all came from a human donor in good health (CMV status not recorded). Some clones in this sample may be carry-over from other donors' samples. CDR3s include the opening cysteine and the closing phenylalanine or tryptophan. The D gene is left open where the match is weak.

d_gene,v_gene,CDR3aa
-,TRBV27,CASSSGGNVYEQYF
-,TRBV6-1,CASSENTQYF
TRBD1,TRBV12-5,CASGLRPRTGFNEQYF
TRBD2,TRBV7-9,CASHASGGYEQYF
-,TRBV27,CASGPGTEAFF
-,TRBV6-6,CASSRLFPDNQPQHF
TRBD2,TRBV11-2,CASSLGGGLAGGPDTQYF
TRBD2,TRBV4-3,CASSHLLRTSGSGTGELFF
TRBD1,TRBV10-3,CAISDTGGKSSGTDTQYF
TRBD1,TRBV19,CASNPSGTVYSNQPQHF
-,TRBV5-4,CASSPGRRKGSYEQYF
TRBD1,TRBV7-2,CASSHRGVDVYEQYF
-,TRBV19,CASSNPGLRSYEQYF
TRBD1,TRBV7-2,CASSTDRSAKNIQYF